These 30 T cell receptor beta chains were all obtained from the same sample, sequenced in a study of response to subunit inactivated influenza vaccine. TCRdb used MiXCR to reprocess the RT-PCR reads, holding one entry per CDR3 protein. The sample consists of 600,000 to 700,000 distinct CDR3 sequences, around 13% of them appearing once. The sequences come from PBMCs from blood, collected roughly 15 days before vaccination. The source of these receptors is a man between 45 and 60 years old who received an inactivated influenza vaccine.

The J gene is TRBJ1-4, the V gene TRBV28, with D perhaps TRBD1 (5 bases). V was clipped by 0 bases and J by 0 bases, with 8 bases between them. From germline, CDR1 is MDHEN and CDR2 SYDVKM. This CDR3 is built from 16 residues. The CDR3 coding sequence is TGTGCCAGCAGTTTATGGGGGACGGCAACTAATGAAAAACTGTTTTTT. It is translated as CASSLWGTATNEKLFF.

DNA for the CDR3: TGTGCCAGCAGTCGGCCTGGACAGGGGGCTTCTGGGGCCAACGTCCTGACTTTC. The encoded protein is CASSRPGQGASGANVLTF. The chain joins TRBV28 to TRBJ2-6; 11 bases agree with TRBD1. The CDR3 covers 18 residues. The trim removed 5 bases at V and 1 base at J, leaving 7 bases unmatched. The germline V gene encodes CDR1 MDHEN and CDR2 SYDVKM. The variable domain in full, with the rest retrieved from reference TRBV28 and TRBJ2-6, is DVKVTQSSRYLVKRTGEKVFLECVQDMDHENMFWYRQDPGLGLRLIYFSYDVKMKEKGDIPEGYSVSREKKERFSLILESASTNQTSMYLCASSRPGQGASGANVLTFGAGSRLTVL.

The V and J genes are TRBV6-1 and TRBJ1-4, with 7 bases aligning to TRBD1. CDR1 is MNHNS, CDR2 SASEGT, per germline. The CDR3 loop spans 15 amino acids. The V and J ends lost 3 bases and 6 bases, in that order; junction bases with no gene match: 7. CDR3 bases: TGTGCCAGCAGTGACCGGACAGGAGCATATGAAAAACTGTTTTTT. Translated: CASSDRTGAYEKLFF.

A few counts support this clonotype. This sequence joins TRBV11-2 and TRBJ2-5; 15 positions agree with TRBD2. Trimming cost V 3 bases and J 4 bases; bases outside gene matches: 6. CDR3 length equals 17 residues. Germline V gene sequence: CDR1 SGHAT, CDR2 FQNNGV. In nucleotides, the CDR3 is TGTGCCAGCAGCTTCCGGACTAGCGGGGGGGCCGGAGAGACCCAGTACTTC. Its translation: CASSFRTSGGAGETQYF. The full variable domain, with the rest looked up from reference TRBV11-2 and TRBJ2-5, is EAGVAQSPRYKIIEKRQSVAFWCNPISGHATLYWYQQILGQGPKLLIQFQNNGVVDDSQLPKDRFSAERLKGVDSTLKIQPAKLEDSAVYLCASSFRTSGGAGETQYFGPGTRLLVL.

The chain carries TRBV5-1 and TRBJ2-7; 7 bases align to TRBD1. V lost 1 base to trimming and J lost 5 bases; unmatched junction nucleotides: 9. This CDR3 region has 15 residues. Germline-derived CDR1 and CDR2 are SGHRS and YFSETQ. CDR3 region: CASSLQGQRPDEQYF. Written as DNA, the CDR3 is TGCGCCAGCAGCTTGCAGGGACAGAGACCTGACGAGCAGTACTTC. Full variable domain (remainder filled in from reference TRBV5-1 and TRBJ2-7): KAGVTQTPRYLIKTRGQQVTLSCSPISGHRSVSWYQQTPGQGLQFLFEYFSETQRNKGNFPGRFSGRQFSNSRSEMNVSTLELGDSALYLCASSLQGQRPDEQYFGPGTRLTVT.

In this sample, this clonotype turned up a few times. The chain recombines TRBV9 with TRBJ1-1; no clear D gene. V lost 4 bases to trimming and J lost 3 bases, with 10 bases between them. From germline, CDR1 is SGDLS and CDR2 YYNGEE. The length of the CDR3 is 13 residues. The DNA of the CDR3 is TGTGCCAGCAGCTCTCGGCCGCACACTGAAGCTTTCTTT. This translates into CASSSRPHTEAFF.

In its sample, this clonotype was seen many times. The chain employs TRBV12-3 or TRBV12-4 and TRBJ2-1; perhaps TRBD2 as D (5 bases). Trimming removed 5 bases at V and 7 bases at J, with 15 bases between. The CDR3 spans 14 residues. CDR3 nucleotides: TGTGCCAGCAGTCCGTCTGACCGGGGAAATGAGCAGTTCTTC. It specifies CASSPSDRGNEQFF.

This clonotype was recorded at least ten times. The chain carries TRBV7-8 and TRBJ2-3; possible D gene TRBD1, 6 bases. Germline-derived CDR1 and CDR2 are SGHVS and FQNEAQ. V dropped 5 bases and J dropped 5 bases, with 17 bases sitting between them. The CDR3 is made up of 15 amino acids. The CDR3 reads CASSPKQGLGDTQYF. As DNA, the CDR3 is TGTGCCAGCAGCCCCAAACAGGGCCTGGGAGATACGCAGTATTTT. Based on the CDR3 plus reference TRBV7-8 and TRBJ2-3, the full variable domain is GAGVSQSPRYKVAKRGQDVALRCDPISGHVSLFWYQQALGQGPEFLTYFQNEAQLDKSGLPSDRFFAERPEGSVSTLKIQRTQQEDSAVYLCASSPKQGLGDTQYFGPGTRLTVL.

The rearrangement uses TRBV5-1 and TRBJ2-2; D is uncertain. CDR3 size: 16 residues. V dropped 3 bases and J dropped 7 bases, with 19 bases sitting between them. Per the germline V gene, CDR1 is SGHRS and CDR2 is YFSETQ. CDR3 bases: TGCGCCAGCAGCTCGGGTCCAGGCATAGGGTACGGGGAGCTGTTTTTT. Translated, it gives CASSSGPGIGYGELFF.

This clonotype came up a few times. The chain couples TRBV6-2 or TRBV6-3 to TRBJ2-7; D is perhaps TRBD1 (5 bases). The CDR3 is 12 residues long. V was trimmed by 6 bases and J by 7 bases, leaving 13 bases between them. The germline V gene encodes CDR1 MNHEY and CDR2 SVGEGT. In nucleotides, the CDR3 is TGTGCCAGCAGAACAGGCCTACGGGAGCAGTACTTC. Translating gives CASRTGLREQYF.

V usage is TRBV20-1 and J usage is TRBJ2-7; tentatively, D is TRBD1 or TRBD2 (6 bases each). This CDR3 has 13 amino acids. V lost 5 bases, J lost 2 bases, and 13 bases lay in between. Looked up from germline, CDR1 is DFQATT and CDR2 is SNEGSKA (reference sequence). For the CDR3, the DNA is TGCAGTGCTGAGGGGGGCTCGACCTACGAGCAGTACTTC. Its protein product is CSAEGGSTYEQYF.

This clonotype occurred a few times. The rearrangement uses TRBV29-1 and TRBJ1-1, with no clear D. In germline, CDR1 is SQVTM, CDR2 ANQGSEA. The V gene lost 7 bases and the J gene lost 3 bases, with 12 bases spanning the gap. The CDR3 sequence is 12 residues long. The CDR3: CSAARSDTEAFF. CDR3 in DNA: TGCAGCGCCGCAAGATCGGACACTGAAGCTTTCTTT.

The CDR3 DNA follows: TGTGCCAGTAGTATAGGGACAGGGCCCTACGAGCAGTACTTC. Encoded protein: CASSIGTGPYEQYF. This rearrangement joins TRBV19 to TRBJ2-7; 8 bases fit TRBD1. The CDR3 contains 14 residues. Germline V lookup: CDR1 LNHDA, CDR2 SQIVND (reference sequence). The junction had 1 base not matched to a gene; V was cut back by 1 base and J by 2 bases.

V and J are TRBV29-1 and TRBJ2-3; 12 bases map to TRBD1. The germline V gene encodes CDR1 SQVTM and CDR2 ANQGSEA. Germline trimming cut 6 bases from V and 6 bases from J; bases unmatched to any gene: 4. The CDR3 is 13 residues long. DNA of the CDR3: TGCAGCGTCGGGACAGGGGGCCGGGATACGCAGTATTTT. Translating it yields CSVGTGGRDTQYF.

In this sample, this clonotype turned up a few times. The J gene is TRBJ1-1, the V gene TRBV4-1; the D gene is possibly TRBD1 (6 bases). V was trimmed by 4 bases and J by 4 bases, leaving 13 bases between them. This CDR3 region has 14 residues. CDR1 is MGHRA, CDR2 YSYEKL, per germline. DNA for the CDR3: TGCGCCAGCAGCCTCCTGGGGGGGCTCACTGAAGCTTTCTTT. Encoded protein: CASSLLGGLTEAFF.

This clonotype has at least ten counts. This chain connects TRBV12-3 or TRBV12-4 to TRBJ2-3; D ambiguous. The CDR3 runs 14 residues. V lost 7 bases to trimming and J lost 3 bases, with 14 bases between them. CDR3 DNA: TGTGCCAGCACCCTATTCGGGCCAACAGATACGCAGTATTTT. Protein product: CASTLFGPTDTQYF.

This clonotype appeared many times. The chain combines TRBV19 with TRBJ2-1; D not certain. The CDR3 contains 14 residues. The V gene's germline CDR1 is LNHDA and CDR2 SQIVND (reference sequence). Deletions cut 3 bases from V and 6 bases from J, with 12 bases between. The CDR3 DNA is TGTGCCAGTAGTATTGAGAGGCTATCCAATGAGCAGTTCTTC. The encoded protein is CASSIERLSNEQFF.

V gene TRBV20-1 combines with J gene TRBJ1-2; TRBD1 agrees at 10 bases. This CDR3 comprises 13 residues. J was trimmed by 6 bases and V by 7 bases; bases with no gene match: 8. The germline CDR1 and CDR2 sequences are DFQATT and SNEGSKA (reference sequence). CDR3 nucleotide sequence: TGCAGTGTGCGGACAGGGGGGGCAGATGGCTACACCTTC. Amino acid sequence: CSVRTGGADGYTF.

The chain uses TRBV7-2 and TRBJ1-4; possible D gene TRBD1, 5 bases. V shed 5 bases and J shed 8 bases, with 12 bases lying between them. The CDR3 totals 13 residues. Germline loops: CDR1 SGHTA, CDR2 FQGNSA. The CDR3 reads CASSITGTEKLFF. In DNA, the CDR3 is TGTGCCAGCAGCATAACCGGGACCGAAAAACTGTTTTTT.

The table lists this clonotype with a few counts. The V call is TRBV10-1, the J call TRBJ2-2, with D possibly matching TRBD1 (5 bases). This CDR3 comprises 14 residues. Germline lookup yields CDR1 WNHNN and CDR2 SYGVQD (reference sequence). With 6 bases removed from V and 4 bases from J, the gap between germline ends came to 12 bases. This CDR3 reads CASRSQGATGELFF. DNA of the CDR3: TGCGCCAGCAGGTCCCAGGGTGCCACCGGGGAGCTGTTTTTT.

This clonotype appeared many times. This chain links TRBV6-1 with TRBJ2-7, with no clear D. The CDR3 contains 13 residues. Between the trimmed V and J ends, which lost 5 bases and 3 bases, there was a span of 11 bases. Germline CDR1 is MNHNS and CDR2 is SASEGT. The CDR3 loop reads CASSPNRNYEQYF. The CDR3 DNA is TGTGCCAGCAGTCCGAACCGGAACTACGAGCAGTACTTC.

This clonotype was found a few times. The chain couples TRBV19 to TRBJ1-1, with D uncertain. The CDR3 is 12 amino acids. Deletions cut 3 bases from V and 3 bases from J, with 5 bases between. CDR1 is LNHDA and CDR2 is SQIVND in the germline V gene (reference sequence). The CDR3: CASSMGYTEAFF. In DNA, the CDR3 is TGTGCCAGTAGTATGGGTTACACTGAAGCTTTCTTT.

This clonotype has only a few counts. As DNA, the CDR3 is TGTGCCAGCAGCCTCCGACCAGGGTTAAGCACAGATACGCAGTATTTT. Amino acids: CASSLRPGLSTDTQYF. This chain uses TRBV14 with TRBJ2-3, with D possibly matching TRBD1 (5 bases). The germline CDR1 and CDR2 sequences are SGHDN and FVKESK. The CDR3 sequence is 16 residues long. V gave up 4 bases and J gave up 0 bases, with 14 bases separating them.

The chain is built from TRBV13 and TRBJ2-1; 10 bases agree with TRBD2. The CDR3 spans 13 residues. The trim removed 5 bases at V and 8 bases at J, leaving 3 bases unmatched. Per the germline V gene, CDR1 is PRHDT and CDR2 is FYEKMQ (reference sequence). The CDR3 nucleotides read TGTGCCAGCAGCCTGACTAGCGGGCATGAGCAGTTCTTC. Protein product: CASSLTSGHEQFF.

This clonotype was recorded at least ten times. The chain combines TRBV25-1 with TRBJ1-1, with D maybe TRBD1 (5 bases). The germline gives CDR1 MGHDK, CDR2 SYGVNS. The length of the CDR3 is 15 residues. Trimming pared 2 bases from V and 1 base from J, leaving 11 bases between. The DNA of the CDR3 is TGTGCCAGCAGTGAAGTGGGACCGCAGAACACTGAAGCTTTCTTT. It yields the protein CASSEVGPQNTEAFF.

The V gene is TRBV29-1, the J gene TRBJ2-3, with 10 bases lining up with TRBD2. Germline CDR1 is SQVTM and CDR2 is ANQGSEA. V lost 2 bases and J lost 1; bases outside the gene matches: 3. The CDR3 length is 15 residues. In nucleotides, the CDR3 is TGCAGCGTTGAATGGGGGACTAGCGGCACAGATACGCAGTATTTT. It yields the protein CSVEWGTSGTDTQYF.

This clonotype was observed at least ten times. Here the CDR3 DNA reads TGTGCCAGCAGTTTGCACGGCGGGAAAGAGACCCAGTACTTC. Its translation: CASSLHGGKETQYF. The chain links TRBV12-3 or TRBV12-4 to TRBJ2-5; tentatively, D is TRBD2 (6 bases). V gave up 3 bases and J gave up 3 bases, with 11 bases separating them. The CDR3 spans 14 residues.

This clonotype occurred a few times. The genes are TRBV7-9 and TRBJ2-3; D is perhaps TRBD1 or TRBD2 (5 bases each). Germline CDR1 and CDR2: SEHNR and FQNEAQ (reference sequence). Trimming removed 7 bases at V and 8 bases at J, with 13 bases between. The CDR3 has 12 residues. DNA of the CDR3: TGTGCCAGCACCCGGGGCAAGGGTACGCAGTATTTT. It encodes CASTRGKGTQYF.

In its sample, this clonotype was seen once. The chain couples TRBV10-3 to TRBJ2-7; 9 positions agree with TRBD1. Germline V gene lookup returns CDR1 ENHRY and CDR2 SYGVKD. The CDR3 contains 14 residues. V trimming: 5 bases; J trimming: 7 bases; junction bases outside the gene matches: 9. The CDR3 sequence is CAISRGQGVGEQYF. The CDR3 DNA reads TGTGCCATCAGTAGGGGACAGGGTGTAGGAGAGCAGTACTTC.

The table lists this clonotype with a few counts. The V and J genes are TRBV6-1 and TRBJ2-7; the D is unclear. This CDR3 spans 13 amino acids. The germline V gene has CDR1 MNHNS and CDR2 SASEGT. V was clipped by 4 bases and J by 3 bases, with 10 bases between them. DNA for the CDR3: TGTGCCAGCAGTGTGAGCACAATCTACGAGCAGTACTTC. It specifies CASSVSTIYEQYF.